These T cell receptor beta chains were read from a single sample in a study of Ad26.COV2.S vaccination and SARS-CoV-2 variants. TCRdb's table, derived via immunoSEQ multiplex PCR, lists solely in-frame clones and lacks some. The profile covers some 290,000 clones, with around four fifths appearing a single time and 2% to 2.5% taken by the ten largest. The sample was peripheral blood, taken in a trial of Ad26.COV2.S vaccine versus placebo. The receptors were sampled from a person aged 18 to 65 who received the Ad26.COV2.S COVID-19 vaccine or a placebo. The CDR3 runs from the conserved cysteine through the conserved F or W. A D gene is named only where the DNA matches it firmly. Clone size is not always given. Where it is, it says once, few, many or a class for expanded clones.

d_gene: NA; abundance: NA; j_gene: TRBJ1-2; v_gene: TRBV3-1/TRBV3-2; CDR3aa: CASSPQVVMGYTF; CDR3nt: TGTGCCAGCAGCCCCCAGGTGGTGATGGGCTACACCTTC
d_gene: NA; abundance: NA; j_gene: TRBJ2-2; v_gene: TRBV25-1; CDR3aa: CASGEDTGELFF; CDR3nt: TGTGCCAGCGGCGAAGACACCGGGGAGCTGTTTTTT
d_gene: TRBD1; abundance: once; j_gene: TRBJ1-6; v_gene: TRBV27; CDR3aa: CASSPQGFTNSPLHF; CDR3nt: TGTGCCAGCAGTCCACAGGGGTTTACTAATTCACCCCTCCACTTT
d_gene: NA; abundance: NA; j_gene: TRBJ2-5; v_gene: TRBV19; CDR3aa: CASSMNRQETQYF; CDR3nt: TGTGCCAGTAGTATGAACAGACAAGAGACCCAGTACTTC
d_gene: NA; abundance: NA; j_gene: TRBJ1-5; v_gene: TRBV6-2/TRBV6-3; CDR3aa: CASSYPSGTYSNQPQHF; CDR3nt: TGTGCCAGCAGTTACCCATCCGGGACTTATAGCAATCAGCCCCAGCATTTT
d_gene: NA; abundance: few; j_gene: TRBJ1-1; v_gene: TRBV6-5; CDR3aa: CASSYSGGNTEAFF; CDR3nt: TGTGCCAGCAGTTACTCCGGGGGGAACACTGAAGCTTTCTTT
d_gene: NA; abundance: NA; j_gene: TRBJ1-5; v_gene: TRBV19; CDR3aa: CASSPGAANQPQHF; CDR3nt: TGTGCCAGTAGCCCCGGGGCGGCTAATCAGCCCCAGCATTTT
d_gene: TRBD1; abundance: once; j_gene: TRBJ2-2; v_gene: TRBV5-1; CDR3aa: CASSLQGAGELFF; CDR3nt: TGCGCCAGCAGCTTGCAGGGGGCCGGGGAGCTGTTTTTT
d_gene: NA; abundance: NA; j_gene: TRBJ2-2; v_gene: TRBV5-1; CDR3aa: CASSLVGQGTGELFF; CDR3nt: TGCGCCAGCAGCTTGGTGGGTCAAGGGACCGGGGAGCTGTTTTTT
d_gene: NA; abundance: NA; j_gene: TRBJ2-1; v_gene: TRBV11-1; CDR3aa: CASSLGRNNEQFF; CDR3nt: TGTGCCAGCAGCTTAGGACGGAACAATGAGCAGTTCTTC
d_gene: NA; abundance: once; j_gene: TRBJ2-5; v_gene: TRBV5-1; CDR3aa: CASTPSQGTSETQYF; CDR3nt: TGCGCCAGCACCCCTTCCCAGGGGACGTCGGAGACCCAGTACTTC
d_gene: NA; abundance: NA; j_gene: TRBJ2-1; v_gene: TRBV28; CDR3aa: CASSYVENEQFF; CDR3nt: TGTGCCAGCAGTTATGTGGAGAATGAGCAGTTCTTC
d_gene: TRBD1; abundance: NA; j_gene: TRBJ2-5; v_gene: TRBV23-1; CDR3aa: CASSQPDRGKETQYF; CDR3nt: TGCGCCAGCAGTCAACCCGACAGGGGAAAAGAGACCCAGTACTTC
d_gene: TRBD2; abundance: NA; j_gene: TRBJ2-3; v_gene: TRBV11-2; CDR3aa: CASSLIGGGTDTQYF; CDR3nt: TGTGCCAGCAGCTTAATTGGGGGGGGCACAGATACGCAGTATTTT
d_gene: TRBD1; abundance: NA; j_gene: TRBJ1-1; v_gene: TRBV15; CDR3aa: CATSREGQGAGEAFF; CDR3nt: TGTGCCACCAGCAGAGAAGGACAGGGGGCTGGTGAAGCTTTCTTT
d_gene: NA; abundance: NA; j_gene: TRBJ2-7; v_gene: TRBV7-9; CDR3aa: CASSFAGSYEQYF; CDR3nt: TGTGCCAGCAGCTTTGCAGGGTCCTACGAGCAGTACTTC
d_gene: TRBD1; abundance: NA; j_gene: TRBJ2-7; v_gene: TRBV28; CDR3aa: CASSSSGGSLEQYF; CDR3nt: TGTGCCAGCAGTTCCTCAGGGGGCTCGCTCGAGCAGTACTTC
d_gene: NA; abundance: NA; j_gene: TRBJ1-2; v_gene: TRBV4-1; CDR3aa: CASSQFSDTNYGYTF; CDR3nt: TGCGCCAGCAGCCAATTTAGTGATACTAACTATGGCTACACCTTC
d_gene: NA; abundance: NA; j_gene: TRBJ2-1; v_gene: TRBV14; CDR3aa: CASSDIGSYNEQFF; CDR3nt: TGTGCCAGCAGTGACATTGGCTCCTACAATGAGCAGTTCTTC
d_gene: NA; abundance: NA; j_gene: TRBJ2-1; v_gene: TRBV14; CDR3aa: CASSLNYYNEQFF; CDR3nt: TGTGCCAGCAGCCTAAACTACTACAATGAGCAGTTCTTC
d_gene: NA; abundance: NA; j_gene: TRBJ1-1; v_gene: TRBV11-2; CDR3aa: CASSPNTGNTEAFF; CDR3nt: TGTGCCAGCAGCCCGAATACGGGGAACACTGAAGCTTTCTTT
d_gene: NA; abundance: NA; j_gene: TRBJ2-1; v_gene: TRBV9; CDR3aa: CASSAAPGLEQFF; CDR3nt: TGTGCCAGCAGCGCCGCTCCAGGGCTTGAGCAGTTCTTC
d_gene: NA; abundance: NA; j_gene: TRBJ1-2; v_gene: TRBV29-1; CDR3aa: CSALGVVYGYTF; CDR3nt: TGCAGCGCCCTCGGGGTAGTCTATGGCTACACCTTC
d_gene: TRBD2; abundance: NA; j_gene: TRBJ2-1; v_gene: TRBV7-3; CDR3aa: CASSLESSGANEQFF; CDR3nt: TGTGCCAGCAGCTTGGAGTCGAGCGGGGCCAATGAGCAGTTCTTC
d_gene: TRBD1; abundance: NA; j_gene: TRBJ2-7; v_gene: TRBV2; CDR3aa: CASAGQGARDEQYF; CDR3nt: TGTGCCAGCGCTGGACAGGGGGCGCGCGACGAGCAGTACTTC
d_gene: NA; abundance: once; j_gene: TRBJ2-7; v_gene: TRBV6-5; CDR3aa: CASIGNSYEQYF; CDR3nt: TGTGCCAGCATCGGGAATTCCTACGAGCAGTACTTC